This TCR beta chain was identified during a study of cytomegalovirus exposure and HLA in healthy donors. The PCR employed 60 Vbeta primers together with 13 Jbeta primers. The method was immunoSEQ multiplex PCR; TCRdb's version includes in-frame clones alone and lacks a portion of them. The sample holds about 180,000 clones, about four fifths seen once. This CDR3 is 14 amino acids long. V was cut by 3 bases and J by 7 bases, with 15 bases left in between. Per germline, CDR1 MDHEN and CDR2 SYDVKM. Broader study findings: A few CMV-associated chains proved CMV antigen-specific in vitro. Earlier findings revealed that most TCR beta V segments proved productive either about 90% or about 30% of the time.

Comment on this clone: Antigen: not known.

There were likely unrecorded immune exposures, though donors were nominally healthy when sampled. This TCR was recovered from a woman aged 50 to 60 in good health and CMV-seronegative. Sequenced material: PBMCs. The V gene is TRBV28, the J gene TRBJ1-1, with D perhaps TRBD1 (5 bases). The CDR3 here is CASSLGDGGSEAFF. CDR3 in DNA: TGTGCCAGCAGTTTGGGGGACGGGGGGAGTGAAGCTTTCTTT.